These 3 T cell receptor beta chains were all obtained from the same sample, sequenced in a study of early T cells in non-severe SARS-CoV-2 infection. TCRdb reprocessed the 5' RACE reads with MiXCR, giving one entry per CDR3 protein. Of 45,000 to 55,000 distinct CDR3 sequences in the sample, over 7.5% are singletons; the top ten hold about 8.5%. The sequenced sample was whole blood. The receptors were gathered from an adult who was a healthcare worker with PCR-confirmed SARS-CoV-2 infection or an uninfected control (not recorded which).

On this clonotype itself: A junction boundary mismatches the germline segment, possibly from a read error. The genes are TRBV30 and TRBJ1-3, with D perhaps matching TRBD1 (6 bases). Looked up from germline, CDR1 is GTSNPN and CDR2 is SVGIG (reference sequence). The CDR3 is 16 residues long. In DNA form, the CDR3 reads TGTGCCTGGAGTCGGGACACGCTAAACTCTGAAAACACCATATATTTT. This translates into CAWSRDTLNSENTIYF.

This sequence joins TRBV19 and TRBJ1-3; maybe TRBD1 (6 bases). CDR3 length: 14 residues. Germline assignment: CDR1 LNHDA and CDR2 SQIVND (reference sequence). The germline V and J ends were trimmed by 6 bases and 1 base, with 10 bases remaining between them. The CDR3 reads CASRRGQSGNTIYF. CDR3 nucleotide sequence: TGTGCCAGTAGGCGGGGGCAATCTGGAAACACCATATATTTT. Variable domain in full (rest from reference TRBV19 and TRBJ1-3): DGGITQSPKYLFRKEGQNVTLSCEQNLNHDAMYWYRQDPGQGLRLIYYSQIVNDFQKGDIAEGYSVSREKKESFPLTVTSAQKNPTAFYLCASRRGQSGNTIYFGEGSWLTVV.

This chain links TRBV20-1 with TRBJ1-1; possible D gene TRBD1, 5 bases. Per the germline V gene, CDR1 is DFQATT and CDR2 is SNEGSKA (reference sequence). The CDR3 is made up of 19 amino acids. V was pared by 2 bases and J by 7 bases, with 32 bases between. The CDR3 protein is CSARPLRGSIIATAIEAFF. As DNA, the CDR3 is TGCAGTGCTAGACCCCTGAGGGGATCCATCATCGCAACAGCGATTGAAGCTTTCTTT.